This section outlines one TCR beta chain sequence together with its context. Its recognized antigen is unknown. No base quality values were provided; no much bigger clone lies one nucleotide off. This entry comes from a study of blood T cell repertoires in COVID-19 (dated by TCRdb to the early 2020s). Some background on the complete study: Collaborator samples came from the United States, Italy and Spain and covered acute and convalescent phases of COVID-19. The repertoires were made available in a free public database intended to serve as a resource for research on the immune response to SARS-CoV-2. Samples came from the ongoing ImmuneRACE study (first 160 participants) plus 1,254 subjects from 6 global collaborators. The material from the prospective study consisted of cDNA or gDNA derived from T cells, B-cell-depleted T cells, or PBMCs. Where available, HLA class I and class II types were obtained from metadata supplied by the sample provider rather than from assay-based typing. Deeply sampled blood TCRbeta repertoires from subjects exposed to, actively infected with, or recovered from COVID-19 were included in the dataset. The sample metadata nearly always contained a de-identified subject ID, COVID-19 status, age in years and sex.

Whole blood was collected in K2EDTA tubes by collaborating institutions according to the institutions' own protocols. Collaborator samples were shipped for TCRbeta analysis as frozen whole blood, isolated PBMCs, or DNA extracted from either sample type. The full study reports these points: Clinical and demographic metadata were provided uncurated, with the amount varying by source and participant.

The immunoSEQ Assay, a bias-controlled multiplex PCR, was used to amplify TCRbeta CDR3 regions from genomic DNA. For the original study's pipeline: Nucleated cell counts per sample were estimated from amplification of reference gene primers within the assay. To quantify the absolute abundance of each unique TCRbeta CDR3 rearrangement, sequence reads were collapsed and filtered. For each sample, productive Simpson clonality was calculated as the square root of Simpson's diversity index over productive rearrangements. TCRdb took over this immuneACCESS table, retaining in-frame rearrangements with V and J assigned. Such tables are incomplete; in checked studies, under half of the missing clones stem from an unresolved V gene, and the remainder is unexplained. V and J calls and clone size are copied from that table; D and trimming were computed from the DNA. The sample data list about 100,000 clones, and roughly nine tenths of these were observed just once. Approximately 2% of the sample is taken by the ten largest.

V is trimmed back by 4 bases and J by 9 bases, and the junction contains 12 bases that no gene match accounts for. From the cysteine up to the phenylalanine, the CDR3 has a length of 17 residues. Only the CDR3 region is kept as DNA, spanning 51 bases read in frame from base 1. Taken from the germline V gene, the CDR1 and CDR2 loops are SGHNT and YENEEA. Recombination connected TRBV11-3 to TRBJ2-1; 13 junctional bases match TRBD2. This clonotype was obtained from a man over 45 with active COVID-19. Sequencing used peripheral blood. The sequenced DNA: TGTGCCAGCAGCTCTCCAAAAGGACTAGCGGGAGTATCTGAGCAGTTCTTC. This codes for CASSSPKGLAGVSEQFF.